This entry describes one TCR beta chain. The data were obtained in a study of blood T cell repertoires in COVID-19. The data were produced by immunoSEQ multiplex PCR, yet TCRdb's version contains in-frame clones alone and is incomplete. The table lists around 200,000 clones, approximately 86% of them singletons, with less than 3% in the top ten. The receptor was isolated from a man aged 40-50 years with active or convalescent COVID-19. What was sequenced was peripheral blood.

The DNA of the CDR3 is TGTGCCAGCAGAGACAGGGGGCCCGATGGCTACACCTTC. Translated, it gives CASRDRGPDGYTF. The chain uses TRBV2 and TRBJ1-2; 10 nucleotides align to TRBD1. Per the germline V gene, CDR1 is SNHLY and CDR2 is FYNNEI. The CDR3 spans 13 residues. The junction had 4 bases not matched to a gene; V was cut back by 6 bases and J by 6 bases.